These 31 T cell receptor beta chains were sequenced from one sample in a study of T-cell reconstitution after alpha-beta-depleted transplantation in children. TCRbeta library construction was performed incorporating unique molecular identifiers. A single record per CDR3 protein comes from TCRdb applying MiXCR to the PCR reads. The sample comprises 580,000 or so distinct CDR3 sequences, under 30% of which are singletons, and 11% to 15% rests with the top ten. The sample here was PBMCs, mostly from graft donor cells, taken 360 days after TCRalphabeta/CD19-depleted stem cell transplant. The receptor set was obtained from a boy in the first two years of life who had a stem cell transplant for acute myeloid leukemia, so the T cells may come from the graft donor.

Regarding this clonotype: One end of the junction varies from germline; a read error may be responsible. This sequence joins TRBV12-3 or TRBV12-4 and TRBJ2-6; a possible D gene is TRBD1 (5 bases). This CDR3 spans 15 amino acids. CDR3 DNA sequence: TGTGCCAGCAACCGACAGTCCTCTGGGTCCAACGTCCTGACTTTC. Protein: CASNRQSSGSNVLTF.

This clonotype has at least ten counts. This rearrangement joins TRBV20-1 to TRBJ2-1, with D perhaps matching TRBD1 or TRBD2 (5 bases each). Germline V lookup: CDR1 DFQATT, CDR2 SNEGSKA (reference sequence). V gave up 4 bases and J gave up 1 base, with 11 bases separating them. The CDR3 is made up of 14 amino acids. The chain's CDR3 is CSANRDGSYNEQFF. In nucleotides, the CDR3 is TGCAGTGCTAATAGGGACGGATCCTACAATGAGCAGTTCTTC.

This clonotype was seen only once. V usage is TRBV7-6 and J usage is TRBJ1-5; 10 nucleotides match TRBD1. The germline CDR1 and CDR2 sequences are SGHVS and FNYEAQ. The CDR3 sequence is 17 residues long. The junction had 4 bases not matched to a gene; V was cut back by 0 bases and J by 2 bases. CDR3: CASSLASGTGGNQPQHF. Here the CDR3 DNA reads TGTGCCAGCAGCTTAGCCTCCGGGACAGGGGGCAATCAGCCCCAGCATTTT.

The gene calls are TRBV20-1 and TRBJ2-6; TRBD2 aligns across 7 bases. This CDR3 comprises 19 residues. J lost 0 bases, V lost 2 bases, and 13 bases had no gene match. Germline V CDR1 and CDR2: DFQATT, SNEGSKA (reference sequence). The CDR3 nucleotides read TGCAGTGCTAGATCCACTTGGGGGGGTTCGAGCTCTGGGGCCAACGTCCTGACTTTC. Translated, it gives CSARSTWGGSSSGANVLTF.

This chain uses TRBV6-2 or TRBV6-3 with TRBJ2-3, with D perhaps given as TRBD1 or TRBD2 (5 bases each). CDR1 and CDR2 from the germline V gene are MNHEY and SVGEGT. The CDR3 length is 15 residues. V dropped 2 bases and J dropped 3 bases, with 12 bases sitting between them. The CDR3 sequence is CASSYRGRTTDTQYF. The CDR3 DNA follows: TGTGCCAGCAGTTACAGGGGACGGACGACAGATACGCAGTATTTT.

This clonotype has more than one count but fewer than ten. V and J are TRBV10-2 and TRBJ2-1, with D possibly matching TRBD1 (8 bases). CDR1 WSHSY and CDR2 SAAADI come from the germline V gene. CDR3 length equals 14 residues. Trimming removed 7 bases at V and 2 bases at J, with 12 bases between. The CDR3, as DNA: TGCGCCAGCAAACAGGGGGGGGCCTACAATGAGCAGTTCTTC. It is translated as CASKQGGAYNEQFF.

The rearrangement uses TRBV3-1 and TRBJ2-5; 10 nucleotides agree with TRBD2. V trimming: 4 bases; J trimming: 5 bases; junction bases outside the gene matches: 4. CDR3 length equals 14 residues. CDR1 LGHDT and CDR2 YNNKEL come from the germline V gene (reference sequence). CDR3 bases: TGTGCCAGCAGCCGGACGGGACTAGCGGAGACCCAGTACTTC. It is translated as CASSRTGLAETQYF.

This sequence joins TRBV5-1 and TRBJ1-2, with 10 nucleotides matching TRBD1. The germline CDR1 and CDR2 sequences are SGHRS and YFSETQ. The CDR3 has 14 residues. V dropped 4 bases and J dropped 4; count of bases not matched to a gene: 4. In DNA form, the CDR3 reads TGCGCCAGCAGCCCGGGACAGGGGCCCTATGGCTACACCTTC. This translates into CASSPGQGPYGYTF. The full variable domain, rest sourced from reference TRBV5-1 and TRBJ1-2, is KAGVTQTPRYLIKTRGQQVTLSCSPISGHRSVSWYQQTPGQGLQFLFEYFSETQRNKGNFPGRFSGRQFSNSRSEMNVSTLELGDSALYLCASSPGQGPYGYTFGSGTRLTVV.

The rearrangement uses TRBV20-1 and TRBJ1-4, with TRBD1 matching over 8 bases. V lost 6 bases, J lost 5 bases, and 8 bases stayed unmatched. CDR1 and CDR2 from the germline V gene are DFQATT and SNEGSKA (reference sequence). This CDR3 is 14 amino acids long. CDR3 nucleotide sequence: TGCAGTGCAAGGACAGGGTTCGGAAATGAAAAACTGTTTTTT. It encodes CSARTGFGNEKLFF.

This clonotype showed up just a few times. This rearrangement joins TRBV4-3 to TRBJ1-1; D remains ambiguous. Per the germline V gene, CDR1 is LGHNA and CDR2 is YSLEER. V was shortened by 0 bases and J by 4 bases, with 12 bases between the two germline ends. The CDR3 is 15 amino acids. The CDR3: CASSQETGWATEAFF. The CDR3, as DNA: TGCGCCAGCAGCCAAGAAACGGGGTGGGCCACTGAAGCTTTCTTT.

This clonotype was seen a handful of times. In nucleotides, the CDR3 is TGTGCCAGCCGGATCCGGGACACCTACGAGCAGTACTTC. It codes for CASRIRDTYEQYF. This chain uses TRBV6-6 with TRBJ2-7; perhaps TRBD1 as D (6 bases). The V end was cut by 8 bases, the J end by 2 bases, with 13 bases between. The CDR3 covers 13 residues. CDR1 is MNHNY and CDR2 is SVGAGI in the germline V gene (reference sequence).

The genes are TRBV20-1 and TRBJ2-5; D uncertain. This CDR3 is built from 13 residues. Trimming left V 6 bases short and J 0 bases short, with 11 bases between. Germline values: CDR1 DFQATT, CDR2 SNEGSKA (reference sequence). CDR3 bases: TGCAGTGCCCCGGGCCCTAACCAAGAGACCCAGTACTTC. Translating gives CSAPGPNQETQYF.

The gene calls are TRBV20-1 and TRBJ1-5, with TRBD1 matching over 8 bases. The CDR3 covers 15 residues. With V trimmed by 3 bases and J by 5 bases, 9 bases remained unmatched. Germline CDR1 reads DFQATT; CDR2 reads SNEGSKA (reference sequence). The CDR3 DNA is TGCAGTGCTAGGGTGACAGGGGCGACCTATCAGCCCCAGCATTTT. Translating gives CSARVTGATYQPQHF.

The V gene is TRBV10-2, the J gene TRBJ1-1; maybe TRBD1 (5 bases). The CDR3 has 13 amino acids. V was shortened by 8 bases and J by 0 bases, with 10 bases between the two germline ends. CDR1 is WSHSY and CDR2 is SAAADI in the germline V gene. The chain's CDR3 is CASGGLMNTEAFF. The DNA for the CDR3 is TGCGCCAGCGGGGGTCTCATGAACACTGAAGCTTTCTTT.

This clonotype has just a few counts. The chain is built from TRBV6-5 and TRBJ2-7, with TRBD1 matching 10 bases. Germline values: CDR1 MNHEY, CDR2 SVGAGI. The V gene end was trimmed by 3 bases and the J gene end by 3 bases; junction bases not matched to a gene: 14. The CDR3 runs 18 residues. This CDR3 is CASSYSDIGTGEIYEQYV. The CDR3 bases are TGTGCCAGCAGTTATAGTGATATCGGGACAGGGGAGATCTACGAGCAGTACGTC.

This clonotype was seen many times. This chain links TRBV29-1 with TRBJ1-5, with D perhaps matching TRBD1 (6 bases). Germline assignment: CDR1 SQVTM and CDR2 ANQGSEA. CDR3 length: 13 residues. V was cut by 6 bases and J by 4 bases, with 13 bases left in between. CDR3 nucleotide sequence: TGCAGCGTGGCCGGGACAAGTAATCAGCCCCAGCATTTT. It specifies CSVAGTSNQPQHF. Based on the CDR3 plus reference TRBV29-1 and TRBJ1-5, the full variable domain is SAVISQKPSRDICQRGTSLTIQCQVDSQVTMMFWYRQQPGQSLTLIATANQGSEATYESGFVIDKFPISRPNLTFSTLTVSNMSPEDSSIYLCSVAGTSNQPQHFGDGTRLSIL.

The chain uses TRBV6-5 and TRBJ1-3, with 10 bases that match TRBD1. Per the germline V gene, CDR1 is MNHEY and CDR2 is SVGAGI. This CDR3 contains 16 residues. Trimming removed 2 bases from V and 4 bases from J; junction bases left unmatched: 5. CDR3 amino acids: CASSYGTGAGGNTIYF. CDR3 in DNA: TGTGCCAGCAGTTACGGGACAGGGGCGGGAGGAAACACCATATATTTT.

Comments on this clonotype: This could be a read error, since a much larger clone is one nucleotide away. The chain is built from TRBV2 and TRBJ2-2; no reliable D call. V gave up 8 bases and J gave up 6 bases, with 7 bases separating them. Germline V gene lookup returns CDR1 SNHLY and CDR2 FYNNEI. The CDR3 spans 11 residues. CDR3 loop: CASRFPGELFF. The CDR3 DNA reads TGTGCCAGCCGTTTCCCCGGGGAGCTGTTTTTT.

V gene TRBV6-1 combines with J gene TRBJ2-3, with 7 bases fitting TRBD2. CDR3 size: 17 residues. The V gene end was trimmed by 5 bases and the J gene end by 2 bases; junction bases not matched to a gene: 13. Germline CDR1 MNHNS, CDR2 SASEGT. The CDR3 coding sequence is TGTGCCAGCAGTCCCTGGGTGGGAGCGGGGTTCACAGATACGCAGTATTTT. It yields the protein CASSPWVGAGFTDTQYF.

The table lists this clonotype with many counts. The chain joins TRBV12-3 or TRBV12-4 to TRBJ1-1, with D possibly matching TRBD1 (5 bases). The CDR3 covers 16 residues. The V end was cut by 6 bases, the J end by 1 base, with 18 bases between. DNA of the CDR3: TGTGCCAGCAGCCCTTCGGGGACGACGGAGAACACTGAAGCTTTCTTT. Amino acid sequence: CASSPSGTTENTEAFF.

This clonotype has just a few counts. The CDR3 loop reads CSVEGTEYGYTF. The CDR3 DNA is TGCAGCGTTGAGGGGACGGAGTATGGCTACACCTTC. The V call is TRBV29-1, the J call TRBJ1-2; possible D gene TRBD1, 5 bases. Germline CDR1 and CDR2: SQVTM and ANQGSEA. Deletions cut 3 bases from V and 5 bases from J, with 10 bases between. This CDR3 region has 12 residues.

J is TRBJ2-5 and V is TRBV29-1; 8 bases line up with TRBD1. J was trimmed by 1 base and V by 5 bases; bases with no gene match: 9. The CDR3 is 15 amino acids. Per germline, CDR1 SQVTM and CDR2 ANQGSEA. For the CDR3, the DNA is TGCAGCGTTTGGAGGACAGGGCTCAGCCAAGAGACCCAGTACTTC. Residues: CSVWRTGLSQETQYF.

This clonotype was seen at least ten times. The chain couples TRBV6-2 or TRBV6-3 to TRBJ1-5; 7 bases are a match to TRBD1. Germline V gene data show CDR1 as MNHEY and CDR2 as SVGEGT. CDR3 length: 14 amino acids. The V segment lost 6 bases and the J segment 3 bases; nucleotides outside the gene matches: 5. CDR3 sequence reads: CASRRGQLNQPQHF. The CDR3 nucleotides are TGTGCCAGCAGAAGGGGACAGCTCAATCAGCCCCAGCATTTT.

The chain links TRBV6-5 to TRBJ2-7; TRBD1 or TRBD2 may be the D gene (7 bases each). Trimming left V 10 bases short and J 6 bases short, with 16 bases between. Germline CDR1 reads MNHEY; CDR2 reads SVGAGI. The CDR3 runs 12 residues. The CDR3 loop reads CATSGRGGEQYF. The CDR3 DNA is TGTGCCACCTCTGGCAGGGGGGGCGAGCAGTACTTC.

This clonotype was detected ten times or more. The J gene is TRBJ2-5, the V gene TRBV25-1; TRBD2 matches at 12 bases. J gave up 1 base and V 5 bases, and 17 bases lay outside the gene matches. This CDR3 has 20 amino acids. The V gene's germline CDR1 is MGHDK and CDR2 SYGVNS. In DNA form, the CDR3 reads TGTGCCAGCAGTCCCCACCCGTGGACTAGCGGGGTTGGGAGCCAAGAGACCCAGTACTTC. This translates into CASSPHPWTSGVGSQETQYF.

This chain joins TRBV29-1 and TRBJ2-2; 8 bases map to TRBD2. Trimming removed 7 bases from V and 6 bases from J; junction bases left unmatched: 10. Germline-derived CDR1 and CDR2 are SQVTM and ANQGSEA. The CDR3 has 14 amino acids. The CDR3 coding sequence is TGCAGCGCCGCGGGCGGGGGGTCGGCCGGGGAGCTGTTTTTT. Encoded protein: CSAAGGGSAGELFF.

The rearrangement joins TRBV4-3 to TRBJ2-1; D call uncertain. CDR1 is LGHNA, CDR2 YSLEER, per germline. The CDR3 is made up of 17 amino acids. The ends were cut back, 0 bases at V and 0 bases at J, with 12 bases in the middle. In nucleotides, the CDR3 is TGCGCCAGCAGCCAAGATTCCCTAAAGAGCTCCTACAATGAGCAGTTCTTC. Protein product: CASSQDSLKSSYNEQFF.

The sample holds many counts of this clonotype. The CDR3 sequence is CASTSPSGGPKTQYF. The DNA for the CDR3 is TGTGCCAGCACCTCACCTAGCGGAGGCCCCAAGACCCAGTACTTC. The genes are TRBV7-2 and TRBJ2-5, with 7 bases that match TRBD2. The germline gives CDR1 SGHTA, CDR2 FQGNSA. V lost 7 bases to trimming and J lost 6 bases; unmatched junction nucleotides: 14. CDR3 length: 15 amino acids.

This clonotype came up a few times. The J gene is TRBJ2-7, the V gene TRBV18; 9 bases agree with TRBD2. V lost 4 bases and J lost 5; bases outside the gene matches: 9. From germline, CDR1 is KGHSH and CDR2 LQKENI. The CDR3 consists of 15 residues. The CDR3 bases are TGTGCCAGCTCACTTCGCGGGGGGGGAAACGACGAGCAGTACGTC. It specifies CASSLRGGGNDEQYV.

The chain couples TRBV21-1 to TRBJ2-3; the table names TRBD1, a call not compared with the DNA. TRBV21-1 is a listed pseudogene. The CDR3 is 16 residues long. The CDR3 loop is CASSKEQGHSTDTQYF. CDR3 nucleotides: TGTGCCAGCAGCAAAGAACAGGGACACAGCACAGATACGCAGTATTTT.

This clonotype was observed at least ten times. This chain joins TRBV20-1 and TRBJ2-5; D is ambiguous. CDR1 and CDR2 from the germline V gene are DFQATT and SNEGSKA (reference sequence). V lost 2 bases and J lost 3, with 7 bases in between. The CDR3 runs 12 residues. This CDR3 reads CSARLWEETQYF. CDR3 sequence (DNA): TGCAGTGCTAGACTTTGGGAAGAGACCCAGTACTTC.